The text below deals with one T cell receptor (beta chain). At deep level, the assay was performed. TCRdb's table, derived via immunoSEQ multiplex PCR, lists solely in-frame clones and lacks some. The data show 2 million to 3 million clones, with roughly 93% seen just once and around 0.37% held by the top ten. V was clipped by 1 base and J by 1 base, with 1 base between them. CDR1 is SGHDN, CDR2 FVKESK, per germline. The CDR3 is made up of 12 amino acids. The data derive from a study of shared clonotypes between healthy human individuals. This receptor was identified in a young man in good health. Some clones in this sample may be carry-over from other donors' samples. The chain joins TRBV14 to TRBJ1-2; unclear D gene. The sequencing input was naive CD4+ T cells from PBMCs. Specified subset: CD45RA+ positively selected. CDR3 nucleotide sequence: TGTGCCAGCAGCCAAGTTAACTATGGCTACACCTTC. Its translation is CASSQVNYGYTF.